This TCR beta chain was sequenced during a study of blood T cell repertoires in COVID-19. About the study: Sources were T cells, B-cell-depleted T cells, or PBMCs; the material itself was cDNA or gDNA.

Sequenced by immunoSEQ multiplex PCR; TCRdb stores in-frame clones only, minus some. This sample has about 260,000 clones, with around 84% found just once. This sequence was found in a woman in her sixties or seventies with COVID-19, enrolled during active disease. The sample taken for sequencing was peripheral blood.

The CDR3 bases are TGTGCCAGCAGCCAAGAACGGGGGGCTACGCAGTATTTT. Translated, it gives CASSQERGATQYF. The chain links TRBV3-1 (or the pseudogene TRBV3-2) to TRBJ2-3, with D perhaps matching TRBD2 (7 bases). V gave up 0 bases and J gave up 8 bases, with 9 bases separating them. The CDR3 spans 13 residues. CDR1 LGHDT and CDR2 YNNKEL come from the germline V gene (reference sequence).